Shown below are 21 T cell receptor beta chains from a single sample sequenced in a study of blood T cells in healthy people across ages. With a J-beta primer mix and a sample-barcoded 5' primer, a second PCR ran roughly 6 to 12 cycles. TCRdb reprocessed the 5' RACE reads with MiXCR, giving one entry per CDR3 protein. This sample has 550,000 to 600,000 distinct CDR3 sequences; around half occur once, and the top ten carry under 30%. The sample was blood. Receptors originate from an elderly man in good health.

Many counts were recorded for this clonotype. The rearrangement links TRBV15 to TRBJ2-5; D not certain. There are 12 residues in the CDR3. The germline V gene has CDR1 LNHNV and CDR2 YYDKDF (reference sequence). V was clipped by 0 bases and J by 2 bases, with 1 base between them. The CDR3 region is CATSRDQETQYF. The CDR3 nucleotides read TGTGCCACCAGCAGAGATCAAGAGACCCAGTACTTC.

There are a few counts of this clonotype. V gene TRBV20-1 combines with J gene TRBJ2-7, with TRBD1 matching over 7 bases. Germline loops: CDR1 DFQATT, CDR2 SNEGSKA (reference sequence). Trimming cost V 1 base and J 0 bases; bases outside gene matches: 9. CDR3 length equals 16 residues. CDR3 region: CSARVVSAGGSYEQYF. The CDR3 DNA sequence: TGCAGTGCTAGAGTCGTGTCGGCAGGGGGCTCCTACGAGCAGTACTTC.

In this sample, this clonotype turned up a few times. The genes are TRBV11-1 and TRBJ2-3; D not certain. Trimming took off 5 bases at V and 0 bases at J, with 15 bases between the two ends. CDR3 size: 16 residues. CDR1 SGHAT and CDR2 FQDESV come from the germline V gene (reference sequence). CDR3: CASSPNGLLSTDTQYF. The DNA for the CDR3 is TGTGCCAGCAGCCCTAATGGGCTGCTCAGCACAGATACGCAGTATTTT.

Of note for this clonotype: A junction boundary mismatches the germline segment, possibly from a read error. V is TRBV11-2 and J is TRBJ2-1; 10 bases match TRBD1. Germline-derived CDR1 and CDR2 are SGHAT and FQNNGV. The CDR3 is 14 residues long. This CDR3 is CVSSPGTGVGEQFF. As DNA, the CDR3 is TGTGTCAGCAGCCCCGGGACAGGGGTTGGTGAGCAGTTCTTC.

The rearrangement uses TRBV20-1 and TRBJ1-2, with D uncertain. Germline V lookup: CDR1 DFQATT, CDR2 SNEGSKA (reference sequence). Trimming took 6 bases from V and 8 from J, leaving 13 bases between them. The CDR3 has 11 residues. This CDR3 is CSALPTEGYTF. As DNA, the CDR3 is TGCAGTGCGCTCCCAACGGAAGGCTACACCTTC.

This chain uses TRBV20-1 with TRBJ2-7; TRBD2 might be the D (6 bases). The J call may be mistaken, given a closer DNA end match to TRBJ2-5. CDR1 and CDR2 (germline): DFQATT, SNEGSKA (reference sequence). The CDR3 length is 15 residues. CDR3 in DNA: TGCAGTGGTCGATCCGGGGCGGGAAGTTGGGAGACCCAGTACTTC. Its protein product is CSGRSGAGSWETQYF.

Many counts were recorded for this clonotype. The chain uses TRBV6-5 and TRBJ2-7; D is ambiguous. Germline V gives CDR1 MNHEY, CDR2 SVGAGI. CDR3 length equals 15 residues. With 3 bases removed from V and 0 bases from J, the gap between germline ends came to 12 bases. The CDR3 DNA reads as TGTGCCAGCAGTTATATTGGGCGGAACTCCTACGAGCAGTACTTC. Residues: CASSYIGRNSYEQYF.

This clonotype has just a few counts. The CDR3: CAISPPGLAYNEQFF. DNA for the CDR3: TGTGCCATCAGCCCCCCGGGACTAGCCTACAATGAGCAGTTCTTC. The chain employs TRBV10-3 and TRBJ2-1, with 8 bases identical to TRBD2. Germline V CDR1 and CDR2: ENHRY, SYGVKD. V lost 6 bases to trimming and J lost 2 bases; unmatched junction nucleotides: 6. The CDR3 runs 15 residues.

The chain couples TRBV5-1 to TRBJ2-4; 12 bases fit TRBD2. TRBJ2-7 matches the DNA end more closely, so the J call is doubtful. Germline V gene lookup returns CDR1 SGHRS and CDR2 YFSETQ. The CDR3 contains 16 residues. CDR3 in DNA: TGCGCCAGCAGCTTGGTTCCCCTAGCGGGAGGGTACGAGCAGTACTTC. The encoded protein is CASSLVPLAGGYEQYF.

This clonotype was seen once. J is TRBJ2-5 and V is TRBV6-1; D remains ambiguous. The V end lost 8 bases, the J end lost 2 bases, and 18 bases lay between the germline ends. CDR1 MNHNS and CDR2 SASEGT come from the germline V gene. CDR3 length: 15 residues. CDR3 coding DNA: TGTGCCAGCCACCTAACGTACAGCCAACAAGAGACCCAGTACTTC. Protein product: CASHLTYSQQETQYF.

This clonotype occurred a few times. V is TRBV20-1 and J is TRBJ1-2; no firm D call. Germline loops: CDR1 DFQATT, CDR2 SNEGSKA (reference sequence). The V end was cut by 5 bases, the J end by 4 bases, with 8 bases between. This CDR3 comprises 11 residues. The CDR3 DNA reads TGCAGTGCTGATTCCCTCTATGGCTACACCTTC. Translating it yields CSADSLYGYTF.

This rearrangement joins TRBV27 to TRBJ2-7; tentative D call: TRBD1 (6 bases). The CDR3 loop spans 14 amino acids. The germline V gene has CDR1 MNHEY and CDR2 SMNVEV (reference sequence). V shed 3 bases and J shed 2 bases, with 11 bases lying between them. The CDR3 bases are TGTGCCAGCAGTTTGAGCCGGACAGCCTACGAGCAGTACTTC. Translation: CASSLSRTAYEQYF.

Remarks on this clonotype: The junction does not match germline at one end; this may be a read error. This rearrangement joins TRBV12-3 or TRBV12-4 to TRBJ2-5; D gene uncertain. The CDR3 is 12 amino acids. CDR3 loop: CASSLFGETQCF. The CDR3 DNA sequence: TGTGCCAGCAGTTTATTTGGAGAGACCCAGTGCTTC.

This sequence joins TRBV15 and TRBJ2-6; possible D gene TRBD2, 6 bases. In germline, CDR1 is LNHNV, CDR2 YYDKDF (reference sequence). This CDR3 contains 16 residues. V was trimmed by 6 bases and J by 5 bases, leaving 17 bases between them. CDR3: CATSNRSEGWANVLTF. The DNA of the CDR3 is TGTGCCACCAGTAACAGGTCGGAGGGCTGGGCCAACGTCCTGACTTTC. Variable domain in full (rest from reference TRBV15 and TRBJ2-6): DAMVIQNPRYQVTQFGKPVTLSCSQTLNHNVMYWYQQKSSQAPKLLFHYYDKDFNNEADTPDNFQSRRPNTSFCFLDIRSPGLGDTAMYLCATSNRSEGWANVLTFGAGSRLTVL.

J is TRBJ2-7 and V is TRBV28; no clear D gene. Germline V CDR1 and CDR2: MDHEN, SYDVKM. V lost 7 bases, J lost 4 bases, and 14 bases lay in between. The CDR3 has 13 amino acids. The CDR3 here is CASTKVRAYEQYF. The CDR3 nucleotides are TGTGCCAGCACCAAGGTTCGAGCGTACGAGCAGTACTTC.

The J gene is TRBJ2-7, the V gene TRBV4-1, with D perhaps matching TRBD1 (6 bases). The CDR3 length is 17 residues. Trimming took off 4 bases at V and 4 bases at J, with 23 bases between the two ends. CDR1 is MGHRA and CDR2 is YSYEKL in the germline V gene. CDR3: CASSPGNGGASWYEQYF. The CDR3 DNA reads as TGCGCCAGCAGCCCAGGGAATGGGGGCGCGTCGTGGTACGAGCAGTACTTC.

This clonotype has more than one count but fewer than ten. The genes are TRBV7-2 and TRBJ2-1, with unresolved D. The CDR3 totals 13 residues. Germline V gives CDR1 SGHTA, CDR2 FQGNSA. V lost 2 bases and J 8 bases, leaving 10 bases between the germline ends. This CDR3 reads CASSLSRSDEQFF. DNA for the CDR3: TGTGCCAGCAGCTTATCTAGGAGCGATGAGCAGTTCTTC.

The chain couples TRBV2 to TRBJ2-1, with D tentatively TRBD2 (5 bases). The CDR3 contains 11 residues. Trimming removed 3 bases at V and 12 bases at J, with 9 bases between. CDR1 is SNHLY, CDR2 FYNNEI, per germline. The CDR3 coding sequence is TGTGCCAGCAGTGAGTTGGGGAGGCAGTTCTTC. As protein: CASSELGRQFF. The full variable domain, its missing parts supplied by reference TRBV2 and TRBJ2-1, is EPEVTQTPSHQVTQMGQEVILRCVPISNHLYFYWYRQILGQKVEFLVSFYNNEISEKSEIFDDQFSVERPDGSNFTLKIRSTKLEDSAMYFCASSELGRQFFGPGTRLTVL.

The chain employs TRBV7-2 and TRBJ2-3, with 11 bases fitting TRBD2. This CDR3 is 16 amino acids long. V lost 0 bases to trimming and J lost 7 bases; unmatched junction nucleotides: 6. Looked up from germline, CDR1 is SGHTA and CDR2 is FQGNSA. CDR3 loop: CASSLASGRAYNTQYF. CDR3 sequence (DNA): TGTGCCAGCAGCTTAGCTAGCGGGAGGGCCTATAATACGCAGTATTTT.

The CDR3 DNA is TGCAGTGCTAGAGTCCCTAGCGGAGGGGAGACCCAGTACTTC. This gives the protein CSARVPSGGETQYF. The chain links TRBV20-1 to TRBJ2-5, with 7 bases lining up with TRBD2. The CDR3 runs to 14 residues. Per the germline V gene, CDR1 is DFQATT and CDR2 is SNEGSKA (reference sequence). V lost 1 base, J lost 5 bases, and 7 bases stayed unmatched.

CDR3 loop: CASRPIAGGIETQYF. In DNA, the CDR3 is TGTGCCAGCAGGCCTATAGCGGGAGGGATTGAGACCCAGTACTTC. The chain joins TRBV6-2 or TRBV6-3 to TRBJ2-5; 11 positions match TRBD2. In germline, CDR1 is MNHEY, CDR2 SVGEGT. CDR3 size: 15 residues. Trimming took 6 bases from V and 5 from J; bases not matched to a gene: 8.